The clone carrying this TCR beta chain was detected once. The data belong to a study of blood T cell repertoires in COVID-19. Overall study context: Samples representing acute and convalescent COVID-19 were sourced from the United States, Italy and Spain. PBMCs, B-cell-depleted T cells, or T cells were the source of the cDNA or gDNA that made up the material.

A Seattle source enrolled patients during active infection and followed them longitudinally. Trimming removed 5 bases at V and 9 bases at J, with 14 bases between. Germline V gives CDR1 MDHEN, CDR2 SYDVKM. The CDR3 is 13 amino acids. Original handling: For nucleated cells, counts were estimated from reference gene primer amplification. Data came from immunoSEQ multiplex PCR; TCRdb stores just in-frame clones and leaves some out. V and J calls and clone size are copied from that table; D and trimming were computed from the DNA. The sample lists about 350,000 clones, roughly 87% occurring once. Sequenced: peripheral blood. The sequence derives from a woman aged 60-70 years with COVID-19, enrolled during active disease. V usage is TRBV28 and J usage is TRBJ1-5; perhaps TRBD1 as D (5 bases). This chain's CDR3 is CASSRGGIMPQHF. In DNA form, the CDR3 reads TGTGCCAGCAGTCGGGGGGGAATTATGCCCCAGCATTTT.